This T cell receptor (beta chain) was found in a study of T cells in Graves' hyperthyroidism and ophthalmopathy. The table lists this clonotype with a few counts. Used for diagnoses were clinical symptoms, serum thyroxine and TRAb, thyroid ultrasound and orbital computed tomography. The PBMCs were sourced from fresh peripheral blood (about 10 ml). Amplified TCR beta CDR3 regions came from RNA transcripts. The HTBI primer set was used in a first-round RT-PCR of the TCR CDR3. In TCRdb, the multiplex PCR reads were re-called with MiXCR into one record per CDR3 protein. The sample holds some 300,000 distinct CDR3 sequences, roughly a fifth seen once. This sequence was found in a man in his fifties with Graves' ophthalmopathy. Sequenced material: blood.

The CDR3 coding sequence is TGTGCCAGCAGTTTAGGTCCCCAGGGGGCGGCTGGAAACACCATATATTTT. Its translation: CASSLGPQGAAGNTIYF. The V gene is TRBV12-3 or TRBV12-4, the J gene TRBJ1-3; TRBD1 aligns across 8 bases. This CDR3 is built from 17 residues. V lost 1 base and J lost 2; bases outside the gene matches: 7.